What follows are 15 T cell receptor beta chains derived from one specimen sequenced in a study of T cells expressing NK-cell markers. TCRdb re-called the 5' RACE reads and shows each CDR3 protein once, DNA omitted. This sample's table has 500,000 to 600,000 distinct CDR3 sequences. Sequences were obtained from blood T cells: a sorted CD56 or NKG2C T cell subset, CD4+ or CD8+ T cells, or bulk PBMC T cells (not recorded which). These receptors were obtained from a man aged 18-30 years in good health.

The chain carries TRBV2 and TRBJ2-1; the D gene TCRdb calls, TRBD1, cannot be checked with no DNA. This CDR3 region has 14 residues. Germline-derived CDR1 and CDR2 are SNHLY and FYNNEI. The CDR3: CASSDHEGPGEQFF.

The rearrangement links TRBV7-2 to TRBJ1-1. CDR1 and CDR2 (germline): SGHTA, FQGNSA. This CDR3 region has 15 residues. CDR3 sequence: CASSLNEPSRNEAFF.

This chain joins TRBV12-3 or TRBV12-4 and TRBJ2-7; there is no DNA to check the TCRdb D call of TRBD1. The CDR3 spans 14 residues. The CDR3 sequence: CASSLRTGLSEQYF.

The chain is built from TRBV20-1 and TRBJ1-2; TCRdb outputs TRBD1, but without DNA this stays unchecked. Germline lookup yields CDR1 DFQATT and CDR2 SNEGSKA (reference sequence). CDR3 length: 15 residues. CDR3 protein: CSARDPGQGKEGYTF.

This sequence joins TRBV11-2 and TRBJ2-3; there is no DNA to check the TCRdb D call of TRBD2. Per the germline V gene, CDR1 is SGHAT and CDR2 is FQNNGV. The CDR3 spans 11 residues. CDR3 protein: CASSRRDTQYF. The full variable domain, completed using reference TRBV11-2 and TRBJ2-3, is EAGVAQSPRYKIIEKRQSVAFWCNPISGHATLYWYQQILGQGPKLLIQFQNNGVVDDSQLPKDRFSAERLKGVDSTLKIQPAKLEDSAVYLCASSRRDTQYFGPGTRLTVL.

This chain joins TRBV6-1 and TRBJ2-1; TCRdb names TRBD1, which stays unverified in the absence of DNA. This CDR3 has 15 residues. Germline V lookup: CDR1 MNHNS, CDR2 SASEGT. The CDR3 spells CASRTGTGSFGGQFF.

This chain uses TRBV7-2 with TRBJ2-1; absent DNA, TCRdb's TRBD2 call cannot be checked. The CDR3 has 14 residues. Germline CDR1 SGHTA, CDR2 FQGNSA. CDR3: CASRPGLGSNEQFF.

The V gene is TRBV25-1, the J gene TRBJ2-1. The CDR3 totals 12 residues. In germline, CDR1 is MGHDK, CDR2 SYGVNS. CDR3 sequence reads: CASKGGINEQFF.

V and J are TRBV29-1 and TRBJ1-2; the D gene TCRdb calls, TRBD1, cannot be checked with no DNA. CDR1 SQVTM and CDR2 ANQGSEA come from the germline V gene. The length of the CDR3 is 14 residues. The CDR3 here is CSVRRGQGAIGYTF.

The V gene is TRBV28, the J gene TRBJ2-1. The germline gives CDR1 MDHEN, CDR2 SYDVKM. The CDR3 length is 15 residues. The chain's CDR3 is CASSTRVRSYNEQFF.

The V gene is TRBV27, the J gene TRBJ2-4; TCRdb picks TRBD1, but there is no DNA to check that call. Germline V CDR1 and CDR2: MNHEY, SMNVEV (reference sequence). The CDR3 has 17 amino acids. The CDR3 is CASSPVWGRIAKNIQYF.

CDR3 residues: CASSLSTSELNEQFF. This chain links TRBV27 with TRBJ2-1; the TRBD2 assignment by TCRdb is unverifiable without DNA. CDR1 is MNHEY and CDR2 is SMNVEV in the germline V gene (reference sequence). The CDR3 is 15 amino acids.

This chain joins TRBV7-2 and TRBJ1-2. Germline assignment: CDR1 SGHTA and CDR2 FQGNSA. This CDR3 has 15 residues. CDR3 residues: CASSFDITSISGYTF.

The gene calls are TRBV7-2 and TRBJ2-7; TCRdb's D call, TRBD2, is unchecked because there is no DNA. Germline V gene data show CDR1 as SGHTA and CDR2 as FQGNSA. This CDR3 contains 15 residues. The CDR3 spells CASSPRLSLSYEQYF.

The rearrangement joins TRBV12-3 or TRBV12-4 to TRBJ2-1; TCRdb's D call of TRBD2 is untestable without DNA. There are 14 residues in the CDR3. Here the CDR3 reads CAILTTAGYNEQFF.